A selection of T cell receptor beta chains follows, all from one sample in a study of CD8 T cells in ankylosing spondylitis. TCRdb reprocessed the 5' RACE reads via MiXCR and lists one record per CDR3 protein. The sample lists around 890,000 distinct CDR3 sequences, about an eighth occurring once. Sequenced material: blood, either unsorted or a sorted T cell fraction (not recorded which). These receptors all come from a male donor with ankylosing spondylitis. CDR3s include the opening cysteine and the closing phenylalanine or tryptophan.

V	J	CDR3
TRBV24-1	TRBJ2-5	CATSDKRQGKETQYF
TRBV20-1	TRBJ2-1	CSARERGLSYNEQFF
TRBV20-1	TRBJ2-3	CSARASQTDTQYF
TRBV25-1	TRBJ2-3	CASTRGLGTDTQYF
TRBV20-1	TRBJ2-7	CSASGTGPTYEQYF
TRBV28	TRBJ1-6	CASSFQESPLHF
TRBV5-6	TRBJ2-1	CASSLLGTARSYNEQFF
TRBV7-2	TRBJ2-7	CASSLRAGFVEQYF
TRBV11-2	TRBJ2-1	CASSLDWGNEQFF
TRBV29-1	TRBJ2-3	CSVDLAGRTDTQYF
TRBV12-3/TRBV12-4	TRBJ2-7	CASRKDGAAYEQYF
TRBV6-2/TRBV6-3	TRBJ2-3	CASSYGVRPAQYF
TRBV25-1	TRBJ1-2	CASSTSEVGGYGYTF
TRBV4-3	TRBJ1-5	CASSQEAGQAQHF
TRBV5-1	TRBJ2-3	CASSSQGQGAGDTQYF
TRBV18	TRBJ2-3	CASSPFGRGTGETDTQYF
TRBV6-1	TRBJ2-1	CATSLDPRDEQFF
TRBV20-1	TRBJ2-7	CSAYGTVSSYEQYF
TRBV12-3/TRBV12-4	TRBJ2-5	CASSLRRGQETQYF
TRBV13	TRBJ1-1	CASRLRAGAQRTEAFF
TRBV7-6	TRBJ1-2	CASSLDRERGYTF
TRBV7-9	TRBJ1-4	CASSLRTGAEKLFF
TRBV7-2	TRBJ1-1	CASSSTGGVTEAFF
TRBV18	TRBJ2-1	CASSPPGTSRYNEQFF
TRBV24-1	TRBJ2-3	CATSESRTDTQYF
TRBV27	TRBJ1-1	CASSLGRALTPEAFF
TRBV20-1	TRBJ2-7	CSARSRGGEQYF
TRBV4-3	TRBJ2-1	CASSQILAGGNEQFF
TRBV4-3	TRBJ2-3	CASSDNWDTQYF
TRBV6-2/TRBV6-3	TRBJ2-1	CASSPKAAGGVYNEQFF
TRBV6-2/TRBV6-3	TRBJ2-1	CASSYTSGTGRVRSYNEQFF
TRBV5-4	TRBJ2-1	CASRLPGGNEQFF
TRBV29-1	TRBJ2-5	CSVEEGGWETQYF
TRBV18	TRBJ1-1	CASSPLTVNTEAFF
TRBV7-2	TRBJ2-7	CASSRLGWPLYEQYF
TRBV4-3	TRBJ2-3	CASGHSRDPIRQYF
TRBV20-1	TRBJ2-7	CSARGAPYEQYF
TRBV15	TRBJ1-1	CATSRGTTGKAFF
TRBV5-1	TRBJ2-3	CASSIGTSGSGSDTQYF
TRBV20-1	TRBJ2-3	CSARRLGGYTDTQYF
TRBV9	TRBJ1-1	CASSATSRNTEAFF
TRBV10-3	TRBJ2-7	CAISGLGPYEQYF
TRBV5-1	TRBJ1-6	CASSLDMFNSPLHF
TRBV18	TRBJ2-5	CASSRPSVQETQYF
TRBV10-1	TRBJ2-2	CASSARGHAAGELFF
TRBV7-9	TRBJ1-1	CASSSIQGVRAFF
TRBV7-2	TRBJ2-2	CASSQSGVTGELFF
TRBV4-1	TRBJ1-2	CASSQLLGTGDYGYTF